This TCR beta chain was found in a study of blood T cell repertoires in COVID-19. Study-wide background: Samples came from the United States, Italy and Spain, spanning acute and convalescent COVID-19. Nucleic acid was either cDNA or gDNA, and it came from T cells, B-cell-depleted T cells, or PBMCs.

Original handling: Using reference gene primer amplification, nucleated cell counts were estimated. Assay used: immunoSEQ multiplex PCR; TCRdb lists only in-frame clones, some missing. The D gene and trimming were derived from the DNA, and the V and J assignments and clone size from that table. The sample includes around 200,000 clones, around 87% of them seen just once. Trimming shortened V by 10 bases and J by 8 bases, and 17 bases separated the two germline ends. This CDR3 is built from 13 residues. Germline CDR1 is LNHDA and CDR2 is SQIVND (reference sequence). The chain uses TRBV19 and TRBJ1-4; tentative D call: TRBD1 (5 bases). Sequenced: peripheral blood. This receptor was obtained from a middle-aged man with active or convalescent COVID-19. CDR3 bases: TGTGCCATCCTAGAAGGGGTTACGGAAAAACTGTTTTTT. Protein: CAILEGVTEKLFF.